The 21 T cell receptor beta chains below were found in one sample sequenced in a study of T cell changes during pregnancy in multiple sclerosis. Sequencing was performed with immunoSEQ multiplex PCR; in TCRdb, only in-frame clones are kept and a portion is missing. Of under 15,000 clones listed, 70% to 90% were seen once; the top ten hold roughly 14%. The sample here was CD8+ T cells from peripheral blood mononuclear cells, taken in the second trimester of pregnancy. The receptors were gathered from a female donor in good health, enrolled as a control in a pregnancy study.

The chain joins TRBV27 to TRBJ2-1; D may be TRBD2 (6 bases). The CDR3 is 14 amino acids. V lost 7 bases and J 8 bases, leaving 18 bases between the germline ends. From germline, CDR1 is MNHEY and CDR2 SMNVEV (reference sequence). CDR3 amino acids: CASTPGVYADEQFF. CDR3 DNA sequence: TGTGCCAGCACCCCGGGAGTTTATGCGGATGAGCAGTTCTTC.

The chain is built from TRBV11-3 and TRBJ2-7; TRBD2 aligns across 9 bases. The CDR3 is made up of 15 amino acids. Germline-derived CDR1 and CDR2 are SGHNT and YENEEA. Trimming took 6 bases from V and 1 from J; bases not matched to a gene: 7. The CDR3 DNA reads as TGTGCCAGCAGGGAAGCGGGGGGTTCTTCCTACGAGCAGTACTTC. Translated: CASREAGGSSYEQYF.

The gene calls are TRBV9 and TRBJ2-3; D is undetermined. Trimming left V 6 bases short and J 0 bases short, with 8 bases between. CDR1 and CDR2 (germline): SGDLS, YYNGEE. The CDR3 length is 13 residues. CDR3 sequence: CASNGGSTDTQYF. The CDR3 nucleotides read TGTGCCAGCAACGGCGGAAGCACAGATACGCAGTATTTT.

This chain joins TRBV19 and TRBJ2-1, with 9 bases that match TRBD2. V dropped 5 bases and J dropped 9; count of bases not matched to a gene: 8. The germline gives CDR1 LNHDA, CDR2 SQIVND (reference sequence). The CDR3 is made up of 14 amino acids. The CDR3 DNA follows: TGTGCCAGTAGTCCGGCGGCGGGAGGGAGTGAGCAGTTCTTC. Translated, it gives CASSPAAGGSEQFF.

The chain is built from TRBV13 and TRBJ2-2, with 11 bases fitting TRBD2. Germline lookup yields CDR1 PRHDT and CDR2 FYEKMQ (reference sequence). V lost 4 bases to trimming and J lost 0 bases; unmatched junction nucleotides: 10. The CDR3 has 19 amino acids. The CDR3 is CASSSLSGTSGSNTGELFF. The CDR3 nucleotides are TGTGCCAGCAGCTCGTTGTCGGGGACTAGCGGCTCGAACACCGGGGAGCTGTTTTTT.

The chain links TRBV7-9 to TRBJ2-1; no firm D call. The CDR3 spans 15 residues. Looked up from germline, CDR1 is SEHNR and CDR2 is FQNEAQ (reference sequence). Trimming removed 1 base from V and 2 bases from J, with 9 bases in between. CDR3 sequence reads: CASSLDDMAYNEQFF. The CDR3 DNA follows: TGTGCCAGCAGCTTAGACGACATGGCCTACAATGAGCAGTTCTTC.

By frequency in the sample, this clone is medium-sized (0.01 to 0.1%). The V and J genes are TRBV14 and TRBJ2-7; tentatively, D is TRBD1 (6 bases). From germline, CDR1 is SGHDN and CDR2 FVKESK. V was cut by 5 bases and J by 6 bases, with 14 bases left in between. CDR3 length equals 13 residues. The CDR3: CASSVMSGAEQYF. In DNA form, the CDR3 reads TGTGCCAGCAGCGTCATGTCAGGGGCCGAGCAGTACTTC.

This clone was found once. The chain recombines TRBV5-1 with TRBJ1-1; tentatively, D is TRBD1 (5 bases). Per the germline V gene, CDR1 is SGHRS and CDR2 is YFSETQ. The length of the CDR3 is 13 residues. The V end lost 8 bases, the J end lost 4 bases, and 15 bases lay between the germline ends. This CDR3 is CASYQGGGTEAFF. The DNA for the CDR3 is TGCGCCAGTTATCAGGGCGGTGGCACTGAAGCTTTCTTT.

In DNA, the CDR3 is TGTGCCAGCAGCCAGGGACAGGGTTTGAACACTGAAGCTTTCTTT. As protein: CASSQGQGLNTEAFF. The chain recombines TRBV28 with TRBJ1-1; 9 bases align to TRBD1. The V segment lost 6 bases and the J segment 0 bases; nucleotides outside the gene matches: 5. CDR1 is MDHEN, CDR2 SYDVKM, per germline. The CDR3 covers 15 residues.

The chain is built from TRBV13 and TRBJ2-2; maybe TRBD1 (6 bases). V was trimmed by 5 bases and J by 1 base, leaving 11 bases between them. Germline V CDR1 and CDR2: PRHDT, FYEKMQ (reference sequence). There are 15 residues in the CDR3. The CDR3 here is CASSPRDMNTGELFF. CDR3 in DNA: TGTGCCAGCAGCCCACGGGACATGAACACCGGGGAGCTGTTTTTT.

The genes are TRBV10-2 and TRBJ2-7; 10 nucleotides line up with TRBD1. The germline gives CDR1 WSHSY, CDR2 SAAADI. Trimming cost V 1 base and J 3 bases; bases outside gene matches: 3. The CDR3 extends over 15 amino acids. The CDR3 here is CASSELGQGSYEQYF. Written as DNA, the CDR3 is TGCGCCAGCAGTGAGTTGGGACAGGGGAGCTACGAGCAGTACTTC.

The chain links TRBV19 to TRBJ2-1, with TRBD2 identical over 7 bases. Germline-derived CDR1 and CDR2 are LNHDA and SQIVND (reference sequence). The V segment lost 5 bases and the J segment 0 bases; nucleotides outside the gene matches: 4. The CDR3 is 15 amino acids. The CDR3 reads CASSAGGTSYNEQFF. In nucleotides, the CDR3 is TGTGCCAGTAGTGCCGGGGGGACCTCCTACAATGAGCAGTTCTTC.

This clone was picked up one time. This CDR3 is CASSQDPVTSGIQYF. The CDR3 DNA reads TGTGCCAGCAGCCAAGATCCTGTGACTAGCGGAATTCAGTACTTC. This chain uses TRBV14 with TRBJ2-4, with 9 nucleotides matching TRBD2. The length of the CDR3 is 15 residues. J gave up 10 bases and V 0 bases, and 7 bases lay outside the gene matches. Germline V gene lookup returns CDR1 SGHDN and CDR2 FVKESK. Filled out from reference TRBV14 and TRBJ2-4, the complete variable domain reads EAGVTQFPSHSVIEKGQTVTLRCDPISGHDNLYWYRRVMGKEIKFLLHFVKESKQDESGMPNNRFLAERTGGTYSTLKVQPAELEDSGVYFCASSQDPVTSGIQYFGAGTRLSVL.

The rearrangement links TRBV7-9 to TRBJ2-7; 9 nucleotides line up with TRBD2. Per germline, CDR1 SEHNR and CDR2 FQNEAQ (reference sequence). Germline trimming cut 5 bases from V and 4 bases from J; bases unmatched to any gene: 15. The CDR3 has 17 amino acids. The CDR3 loop reads CASSRGDSGTSRYEQYF. CDR3 bases: TGTGCCAGCAGCAGAGGCGATTCCGGGACTAGCAGGTACGAGCAGTACTTC. Full variable domain (missing parts from reference TRBV7-9 and TRBJ2-7): DTGVSQNPRHKITKRGQNVTFRCDPISEHNRLYWYRQTLGQGPEFLTYFQNEAQLEKSRLLSDRFSAERPKGSFSTLEIQRTEQGDSAMYLCASSRGDSGTSRYEQYFGPGTRLTVT.

This chain connects TRBV14 to TRBJ1-2; 9 bases are shared with TRBD1. The germline gives CDR1 SGHDN, CDR2 FVKESK. This CDR3 has 13 amino acids. V lost 4 bases to trimming and J lost 8 bases; unmatched junction nucleotides: 5. In nucleotides, the CDR3 is TGTGCCAGCAGCCTGGGGACAGGGAACGGCTACACCTTC. Protein: CASSLGTGNGYTF.

The genes are TRBV6-4 and TRBJ2-3, with 11 nucleotides matching TRBD2. The CDR3 sequence is 16 residues long. With 5 bases clipped from V and 0 bases from J, the junction kept 4 bases outside the gene matches. Germline V lookup: CDR1 MRHNA, CDR2 SNTAGT. The CDR3 DNA follows: TGTGCCAGCAGTCCACTAGCGGGGGCTAGCACAGATACGCAGTATTTT. It translates to CASSPLAGASTDTQYF.

This rearrangement joins TRBV18 to TRBJ1-3, with D hard to call. Germline V gene data show CDR1 as KGHSH and CDR2 as LQKENI. The length of the CDR3 is 16 residues. The ends were cut back, 0 bases at V and 0 bases at J, with 9 bases in the middle. CDR3 nucleotide sequence: TGTGCCAGCTCACCACCGGAACGGGGCTCTGGAAACACCATATATTTT. The encoded protein is CASSPPERGSGNTIYF.

The chain joins TRBV27 to TRBJ1-2; the match to TRBD1 covers 11 bases. CDR3 size: 15 residues. Germline trimming cut 5 bases from V and 3 bases from J; bases unmatched to any gene: 5. CDR1 MNHEY and CDR2 SMNVEV come from the germline V gene (reference sequence). The CDR3 loop reads CASSPGQGADYGYTF. The CDR3 DNA reads TGTGCCAGCAGTCCCGGACAGGGGGCGGACTATGGCTACACCTTC.

This clone was observed a handful of times. The chain has TRBV27 and TRBJ2-1; no definite D call. The CDR3 loop spans 14 amino acids. CDR1 MNHEY and CDR2 SMNVEV come from the germline V gene (reference sequence). V was shortened by 5 bases and J by 5 bases, with 13 bases between the two germline ends. For the CDR3, the DNA is TGTGCCAGCAGTCAAGCTGGTCCACACAATGAGCAGTTCTTC. It specifies CASSQAGPHNEQFF.

This clone is medium-sized (0.01 to 0.1%). The V gene is TRBV14, the J gene TRBJ2-5; D may be TRBD1 (5 bases). V was shortened by 4 bases and J by 3 bases, with 21 bases between the two germline ends. CDR3 length: 17 amino acids. The germline V gene has CDR1 SGHDN and CDR2 FVKESK. The chain's CDR3 is CASSPKGVTRMEETQYF. CDR3 sequence (DNA): TGTGCCAGCAGCCCAAAAGGGGTCACCCGAATGGAAGAGACCCAGTACTTC.

The chain links TRBV27 to TRBJ2-7; D may be TRBD1 (5 bases). Trimming pared 0 bases from V and 2 bases from J, leaving 8 bases between. The CDR3 totals 14 residues. The germline V gene encodes CDR1 MNHEY and CDR2 SMNVEV (reference sequence). The CDR3 protein is CASSLSTGTYEQYF. CDR3 sequence (DNA): TGTGCCAGCAGTTTATCAACAGGAACCTACGAGCAGTACTTC.